These 20 T cell receptor beta chains share one sample of origin, sequenced in a study of blood T cell repertoires in COVID-19. Profiled with immunoSEQ multiplex PCR; TCRdb holds only in-frame clones, not every one. The profile shows some 670,000 clones, approximately 90% of them singletons. The specimen was peripheral blood. The source is a woman aged 18 to 35 with acute or convalescent COVID-19.

This clone has only one observation. The genes are TRBV5-1 and TRBJ1-1, with a tentative D call TRBD1 (6 bases). The CDR3 covers 14 residues. Germline CDR1 SGHRS, CDR2 YFSETQ. The V and J ends lost 4 bases and 1 base respectively, with 11 bases between them. The chain's CDR3 is CASSAGVGNTEAFF. CDR3 nucleotide sequence: TGCGCCAGCAGCGCAGGGGTTGGGAACACTGAAGCTTTCTTT. The full variable domain, in which reference TRBV5-1 and TRBJ1-1 provide the parts outside the CDR3, is KAGVTQTPRYLIKTRGQQVTLSCSPISGHRSVSWYQQTPGQGLQFLFEYFSETQRNKGNFPGRFSGRQFSNSRSEMNVSTLELGDSALYLCASSAGVGNTEAFFGQGTRLTVV.

The CDR3 bases are TGTGCCAGCAGTTTCATCAGCTACGAGCAGTACTTC. Translating gives CASSFISYEQYF. The rearrangement uses TRBV6-2 or TRBV6-3 and TRBJ2-7, with D hard to call. The CDR3 has 12 residues. Germline lookup yields CDR1 MNHEY and CDR2 SVGEGT. The V end was cut by 4 bases, the J end by 3 bases, with 7 bases between.

This clone was observed a single time. CDR3 DNA: TGCGCCAGCAGCCCCCGGGGTGCGGGGGAATACGAGCAGTACTTC. Its translation is CASSPRGAGEYEQYF. The chain recombines TRBV4-3 with TRBJ2-7, with TRBD2 identical over 7 bases. The V gene's germline CDR1 is LGHNA and CDR2 YSLEER. Germline trimming cut 4 bases from V and 4 bases from J; bases unmatched to any gene: 10. The CDR3 runs 15 residues.

For this clone: Additional DNA sequences in this sample encode the identical CDR3. The genes are TRBV9 and TRBJ1-1; D perhaps matches TRBD1 (5 bases). Per germline, CDR1 SGDLS and CDR2 YYNGEE. The V end lost 2 bases, the J end lost 3 bases, and 8 bases lay between the germline ends. The CDR3 spans 13 residues. The CDR3: CASSVGGDTEAFF. CDR3 in DNA: TGTGCCAGCAGCGTCGGGGGGGACACTGAAGCTTTCTTT.

The chain joins TRBV27 to TRBJ1-1, with D perhaps matching TRBD1 (5 bases). Germline CDR1 is MNHEY and CDR2 is SMNVEV (reference sequence). V was shortened by 7 bases and J by 1 base, with 13 bases between the two germline ends. This CDR3 is 14 amino acids long. DNA of the CDR3: TGTGCCAGCAAGGTGCAGCAGGGGAACACTGAAGCTTTCTTT. Amino acids: CASKVQQGNTEAFF.

This clone was seen a handful of times. This chain connects TRBV6-4 to TRBJ2-2; D remains unclear. This CDR3 is 13 amino acids long. CDR1 and CDR2 (germline): MRHNA, SNTAGT. V lost 4 bases to trimming and J lost 0 bases, with 3 bases between them. DNA of the CDR3: TGTGCCAGCAGTGCATCGAACACCGGGGAGCTGTTTTTT. This translates into CASSASNTGELFF.

This clone was recorded once. V gene TRBV7-2 combines with J gene TRBJ1-3, with 8 bases lining up with TRBD1. This CDR3 has 14 residues. From germline, CDR1 is SGHTA and CDR2 FQGNSA. The V gene end was trimmed by 5 bases and the J gene end by 7 bases; junction bases not matched to a gene: 7. The CDR3 sequence: CASSQDRGSNTIYF. The CDR3 DNA is TGTGCCAGCAGCCAAGACAGGGGATCTAACACCATATATTTT.

This chain joins TRBV28 and TRBJ2-1; 10 nucleotides match TRBD2. Germline CDR1 is MDHEN and CDR2 is SYDVKM. The CDR3 runs to 17 residues. With 4 bases clipped from V and 5 bases from J, the junction kept 11 bases outside the gene matches. The DNA for the CDR3 is TGTGCCAGCAGTTCGATACTAGCGGGGTCAGGAGACAATGAGCAGTTCTTC. Amino acid sequence: CASSSILAGSGDNEQFF. Full variable domain (remainder filled in from reference TRBV28 and TRBJ2-1): DVKVTQSSRYLVKRTGEKVFLECVQDMDHENMFWYRQDPGLGLRLIYFSYDVKMKEKGDIPEGYSVSREKKERFSLILESASTNQTSMYLCASSSILAGSGDNEQFFGPGTRLTVL.

The chain employs TRBV6-6 and TRBJ1-1; no reliable D call. This CDR3 has 11 amino acids. Trimming removed 9 bases at V and 2 bases at J, with 7 bases between. The V gene's germline CDR1 is MNHNY and CDR2 SVGAGI (reference sequence). CDR3 residues: CASTFNTEAFF. CDR3 in DNA: TGTGCCAGTACTTTTAACACTGAAGCTTTCTTT.

The rearrangement links TRBV19 to TRBJ2-2, with 9 bases fitting TRBD1. Germline CDR1 is LNHDA and CDR2 is SQIVND (reference sequence). This CDR3 contains 19 residues. The trim removed 1 base at V and 0 bases at J, leaving 9 bases unmatched. CDR3 sequence: CASSIGAYGTGTNTGELFF. For the CDR3, the DNA is TGTGCCAGTAGTATAGGGGCCTACGGGACAGGGACGAACACCGGGGAGCTGTTTTTT.

CDR3 residues: CASSYGTEAFF. In DNA form, the CDR3 reads TGTGCCAGCAGTTATGGGACAGAGGCTTTCTTT. V usage is TRBV6-6 and J usage is TRBJ1-1; the match to TRBD1 covers 7 bases. Germline trimming cut 3 bases from V and 11 bases from J; bases unmatched to any gene: 3. Germline V gene sequence: CDR1 MNHNY, CDR2 SVGAGI (reference sequence). This CDR3 has 11 amino acids.

A word on this clone: The junction departs from germline at one end; a sequencing error may be responsible. The genes are TRBV7-9 and TRBJ1-1, with 7 nucleotides matching TRBD1. The length of the CDR3 is 14 residues. Germline V CDR1 and CDR2: SEHNR, FQNEAQ (reference sequence). The CDR3 here is CASSIAGGATEAFF. CDR3 coding DNA: TGTGCCAGCAGCATAGCAGGGGGGGCCACTGAAGCTTTCTTT.

V usage is TRBV4-2 and J usage is TRBJ2-1; weak D call: TRBD1 (6 bases). V was trimmed by 0 bases and J by 5 bases, leaving 14 bases between them. Germline values: CDR1 LGHNA, CDR2 YNFKEQ. The CDR3 covers 16 residues. The CDR3 loop is CASSQEGTQLDNEQFF. The CDR3, as DNA: TGTGCCAGCAGCCAAGAGGGGACACAATTAGACAATGAGCAGTTCTTC.

This clone was observed a handful of times. The V gene is TRBV27, the J gene TRBJ1-1; the match to TRBD1 covers 7 bases. Germline loops: CDR1 MNHEY, CDR2 SMNVEV (reference sequence). This CDR3 spans 14 amino acids. Trimming cost V 6 bases and J 8 bases; bases outside gene matches: 12. CDR3 DNA: TGTGCCAGCAGGTCCGGGGACAGCTTAGGGGAAGCTTTCTTT. Translation gives CASRSGDSLGEAFF.

The chain couples TRBV27 to TRBJ1-2, with D possibly TRBD1 on 6 matching bases. Deletions cut 5 bases from V and 4 bases from J, with 14 bases between. Germline loops: CDR1 MNHEY, CDR2 SMNVEV (reference sequence). The CDR3 is 14 residues long. The CDR3 spells CASSPRQDSYGYTF. DNA of the CDR3: TGTGCCAGCAGTCCACGACAGGATAGCTATGGCTACACCTTC.

This clone has just one count. The V call is TRBV19, the J call TRBJ1-2; 7 positions agree with TRBD1. This CDR3 is 14 amino acids long. The germline V gene has CDR1 LNHDA and CDR2 SQIVND (reference sequence). The V and J ends lost 3 bases and 4 bases, in that order; junction bases with no gene match: 5. CDR3 DNA sequence: TGTGCCAGTAGTATTCGACAGGGTGTCTATGGCTACACCTTC. It codes for CASSIRQGVYGYTF.

Here the CDR3 DNA reads TGCGCCAGCAGCTTGTCTTCGGTCTACGAGCAGTACTTC. Translating gives CASSLSSVYEQYF. The chain joins TRBV5-1 to TRBJ2-7; D remains unclear. From germline, CDR1 is SGHRS and CDR2 YFSETQ. V gave up 1 base and J gave up 3 bases, with 8 bases separating them. The CDR3 runs to 13 residues.

The chain recombines TRBV7-2 with TRBJ2-3; 8 nucleotides line up with TRBD2. Trimming cost V 5 bases and J 5 bases; bases outside gene matches: 12. Germline loops: CDR1 SGHTA, CDR2 FQGNSA. The CDR3 spans 16 residues. For the CDR3, the DNA is TGTGCCAGCAGCGCTAACGTAGCGGGGAGGCGAGATACGCAGTATTTT. Protein product: CASSANVAGRRDTQYF.

The chain joins TRBV6-6 to TRBJ1-5; D is undetermined. V dropped 4 bases and J dropped 5 bases, with 9 bases sitting between them. CDR3 length: 13 amino acids. Germline V gene data show CDR1 as MNHNY and CDR2 as SVGAGI (reference sequence). CDR3 sequence (DNA): TGTGCCAGCAGTTTACACAGAGATCAGCCCCAGCATTTT. Translated, it gives CASSLHRDQPQHF.

The chain uses TRBV5-1 and TRBJ1-6, with D maybe TRBD1 (6 bases). CDR3 length equals 19 residues. V shed 3 bases and J shed 1 base, with 20 bases lying between them. The germline V gene encodes CDR1 SGHRS and CDR2 YFSETQ. The chain's CDR3 is CASSSRGGFRPSYNSPLHF. The CDR3 region has the DNA TGCGCCAGCAGCTCCCGCGGGGGCTTTCGGCCGTCCTATAATTCACCCCTCCACTTT.